The next 30 T cell receptor beta chains were all read from a single sample in a study of cytomegalovirus exposure and HLA in healthy donors. Researchers ran the PCR with 60 Vbeta and 13 Jbeta primers. This table comes from immunoSEQ multiplex PCR, and its TCRdb copy is limited to in-frame clones, with some not included. The sample is made up of about 50,000 clones, and the top ten hold over 10% of it. Material for sequencing was PBMCs. Every receptor here comes from a man between 18 and 29 years old in good health and CMV-seropositive.

The chain uses TRBV2 and TRBJ2-3; no clear D. V was clipped by 4 bases and J by 0 bases, with 11 bases between them. Germline assignment: CDR1 SNHLY and CDR2 FYNNEI. The CDR3 is 15 residues long. CDR3 in DNA: TGTGCCAGCAGTGTGTTCCCCGTTAGCACAGATACGCAGTATTTT. This encodes CASSVFPVSTDTQYF.

This rearrangement joins TRBV5-4 to TRBJ1-2, with 10 bases that match TRBD1. The germline CDR1 and CDR2 sequences are SGHNT and YYREEE (reference sequence). The CDR3 extends over 16 amino acids. The V gene end was trimmed by 2 bases and the J gene end by 4 bases; junction bases not matched to a gene: 8. The DNA of the CDR3 is TGTGCCAGCAGCTTTTCAGCCGGGACAGGGGCCTATGGCTACACCTTC. Protein sequence: CASSFSAGTGAYGYTF.

The chain carries TRBV11-2 and TRBJ1-5; D remains unclear. This CDR3 region has 16 residues. The V gene's germline CDR1 is SGHAT and CDR2 FQNNGV. The V end was cut by 4 bases, the J end by 2 bases, with 15 bases between. CDR3 bases: TGTGCCAGCAGCTCCGAAGGGAGGGTAGGCAATCAGCCCCAGCATTTT. It is translated as CASSSEGRVGNQPQHF.

Here the CDR3 reads CASSATGRTYGYTF. The CDR3 nucleotides read TGTGCCAGCAGTGCGACAGGGAGGACCTATGGCTACACCTTC. V is TRBV6-1 and J is TRBJ1-2; 7 bases agree with TRBD1. Germline CDR1 MNHNS, CDR2 SASEGT. V lost 4 bases, J lost 4 bases, and 6 bases stayed unmatched. The CDR3 runs 14 residues.

This chain links TRBV9 with TRBJ2-5; TRBD2 might be the D (5 bases). Germline assignment: CDR1 SGDLS and CDR2 YYNGEE. V lost 1 base and J lost 5, with 15 bases in between. This CDR3 has 15 residues. This CDR3 reads CASSVPGSPLETQYF. The CDR3 DNA is TGTGCCAGCAGCGTACCGGGATCACCCTTGGAGACCCAGTACTTC.

The V gene is TRBV6-1, the J gene TRBJ2-7; the match to TRBD1 covers 8 bases. The CDR3 sequence is 14 residues long. Germline assignment: CDR1 MNHNS and CDR2 SASEGT. V lost 8 bases to trimming and J lost 2 bases; unmatched junction nucleotides: 8. DNA of the CDR3: TGTGCCAGCTGGAAGACAGGGGCTACCTACGAGCAGTACTTC. The encoded protein is CASWKTGATYEQYF.

The rearrangement links TRBV27 to TRBJ2-3; TRBD1 aligns across 7 bases. The J segment lost 4 bases and the V segment lost 2 bases, leaving 6 bases of the junction unmatched. The germline CDR1 and CDR2 sequences are MNHEY and SMNVEV (reference sequence). The CDR3 extends over 15 amino acids. CDR3 sequence: CASSLGVQGSDTQYF. CDR3 nucleotides: TGTGCCAGCAGTTTAGGCGTACAGGGGTCAGATACGCAGTATTTT.

This chain links TRBV5-1 with TRBJ2-5; tentative D call: TRBD1 (5 bases). This CDR3 spans 15 amino acids. With 0 bases removed from V and 5 bases from J, the gap between germline ends came to 14 bases. Germline loops: CDR1 SGHRS, CDR2 YFSETQ. The CDR3 protein is CASSLVGSPGETQYF. For the CDR3, the DNA is TGCGCCAGCAGCTTGGTGGGGTCACCAGGGGAGACCCAGTACTTC.

The J gene is TRBJ2-2, the V gene TRBV5-1; TRBD2 agrees at 13 bases. The V gene's germline CDR1 is SGHRS and CDR2 YFSETQ. CDR3 size: 20 residues. Germline trimming cut 4 bases from V and 6 bases from J; bases unmatched to any gene: 18. The CDR3 coding sequence is TGCGCCAGCAGCCGAGCCCTGACTAGCGGGAGGTCGGAAGCTCCCGGGGAGCTGTTTTTT. This gives the protein CASSRALTSGRSEAPGELFF.

The J gene is TRBJ2-7, the V gene TRBV9; TRBD2 matches at 11 bases. Looked up from germline, CDR1 is SGDLS and CDR2 is YYNGEE. CDR3 length: 15 amino acids. V was clipped by 4 bases and J by 4 bases; unmatched bases: 7. The DNA for the CDR3 is TGTGCCAGCAGCACGGGACTAGCGGAGAATTACGAGCAGTACTTC. Amino acid sequence: CASSTGLAENYEQYF.

The V gene is TRBV11-1, the J gene TRBJ1-2; tentative D call: TRBD1 (5 bases). The CDR3 length is 15 residues. The germline gives CDR1 SGHAT, CDR2 FQDESV (reference sequence). V gave up 5 bases and J gave up 6 bases, with 19 bases separating them. The CDR3 protein is CASSIGARESDGYTF. CDR3 sequence (DNA): TGTGCCAGCAGCATAGGGGCTCGTGAATCTGATGGCTACACCTTC.

The chain joins TRBV27 to TRBJ2-7; weak D call: TRBD1 (6 bases). This CDR3 contains 14 residues. Germline CDR1 MNHEY, CDR2 SMNVEV (reference sequence). V lost 4 bases to trimming and J lost 0 bases, with 10 bases between them. As DNA, the CDR3 is TGTGCCAGCAGTTCCCCAGGGGTCTCCTACGAGCAGTACTTC. Translating gives CASSSPGVSYEQYF.

This chain links TRBV2 with TRBJ2-1; 7 bases are a match to TRBD1. The CDR3 contains 14 residues. J was trimmed by 4 bases and V by 5 bases; bases with no gene match: 5. Germline values: CDR1 SNHLY, CDR2 FYNNEI. The CDR3 spells CASSRDSGYNEQFF. The CDR3 nucleotides read TGTGCCAGCAGTCGGGACAGTGGATACAATGAGCAGTTCTTC. The full variable domain, its missing parts supplied by reference TRBV2 and TRBJ2-1, is EPEVTQTPSHQVTQMGQEVILRCVPISNHLYFYWYRQILGQKVEFLVSFYNNEISEKSEIFDDQFSVERPDGSNFTLKIRSTKLEDSAMYFCASSRDSGYNEQFFGPGTRLTVL.

The chain recombines TRBV6-1 with TRBJ2-3; TRBD2 agrees at 10 bases. Germline V gives CDR1 MNHNS, CDR2 SASEGT. The V segment lost 3 bases and the J segment 4 bases; nucleotides outside the gene matches: 4. This CDR3 spans 15 amino acids. The DNA of the CDR3 is TGTGCCAGCAGTGAGGCGGGACTAGCGTCAGATACGCAGTATTTT. Translated, it gives CASSEAGLASDTQYF.

On this clone itself: The junction differs from germline at one of its ends, possibly a read error. This chain uses TRBV6-1 with TRBJ2-3; the match to TRBD1 covers 7 bases. In germline, CDR1 is MNHNS, CDR2 SASEGT. The CDR3 has 16 amino acids. CDR3 DNA: TGTACCAGCAGTGAATTAGGGGGCTTTGACACAGATACGCAGTATTTT. It encodes CTSSELGGFDTDTQYF.

V is TRBV6-5 and J is TRBJ2-5; 8 bases align to TRBD1. The J call may be wrong; the DNA end is better matched by TRBJ2-7. The CDR3 covers 14 residues. Germline V gives CDR1 MNHEY, CDR2 SVGAGI. The CDR3 DNA reads TGTGCCAGCAGGATGGGACAGGTCTCCTACGAGCAGTACTTC. This codes for CASRMGQVSYEQYF.

V usage is TRBV7-8 and J usage is TRBJ2-1, with TRBD2 identical over 16 bases. The V gene's germline CDR1 is SGHVS and CDR2 FQNEAQ. Germline trimming cut 5 bases from V and 0 bases from J; bases unmatched to any gene: 10. The CDR3 covers 20 residues. The CDR3 loop is CASSRPGLAGGSSSYNEQFF. The CDR3 nucleotides are TGTGCCAGCAGCCGACCGGGACTAGCGGGAGGGTCCAGCTCCTACAATGAGCAGTTCTTC.

The CDR3 coding sequence is TGTGCCAGCAGCTTAGAGGGACAACGAAATGAAAAACTGTTTTTT. Protein product: CASSLEGQRNEKLFF. This chain joins TRBV7-9 and TRBJ1-4, with D possibly TRBD1 on 6 matching bases. V lost 1 base to trimming and J lost 5 bases, with 11 bases between them. Germline loops: CDR1 SEHNR, CDR2 FQNEAQ (reference sequence). CDR3 size: 15 residues. Looking up the rest from reference TRBV7-9 and TRBJ1-4 gives the full variable domain: DTGVSQNPRHKITKRGQNVTFRCDPISEHNRLYWYRQTLGQGPEFLTYFQNEAQLEKSRLLSDRFSAERPKGSFSTLEIQRTEQGDSAMYLCASSLEGQRNEKLFFGSGTQLSVL.

The chain carries TRBV28 and TRBJ2-5; D is possibly TRBD1 (5 bases). V gave up 6 bases and J gave up 4 bases, with 6 bases separating them. This CDR3 spans 11 amino acids. Germline CDR1 MDHEN, CDR2 SYDVKM. CDR3 amino acids: CASRQAETQYF. DNA of the CDR3: TGTGCCAGCAGACAGGCAGAGACCCAGTACTTC.

The chain joins TRBV11-2 to TRBJ2-7; TRBD1 aligns across 10 bases. The CDR3 is 15 amino acids. V lost 0 bases and J lost 2; bases outside the gene matches: 1. The germline V gene has CDR1 SGHAT and CDR2 FQNNGV. CDR3 sequence: CASSLDGQGAYEQYF. For the CDR3, the DNA is TGTGCCAGCAGCTTAGATGGACAGGGGGCCTACGAGCAGTACTTC.

The J gene is TRBJ2-1, the V gene TRBV7-9, with TRBD2 matching 12 bases. Germline V gives CDR1 SEHNR, CDR2 FQNEAQ (reference sequence). After removal of 1 base from V and 7 bases from J, the junction contained 5 bases not matched to a gene. The CDR3 is 16 amino acids. The CDR3 here is CASSLVGLAGLNEQFF. As DNA, the CDR3 is TGTGCCAGCAGCTTAGTAGGACTAGCGGGGCTGAATGAGCAGTTCTTC.

The rearrangement joins TRBV6-5 to TRBJ1-6; D is ambiguous. The CDR3 extends over 16 amino acids. The V and J ends lost 0 bases and 7 bases respectively, with 13 bases between them. CDR1 and CDR2 (germline): MNHEY, SVGAGI. The CDR3 spells CASSYSLSGTNSPLHF. CDR3 in DNA: TGTGCCAGCAGTTACTCGCTTTCGGGTACGAATTCACCCCTCCACTTT.

This sequence joins TRBV11-2 and TRBJ2-2; 11 nucleotides agree with TRBD2. The CDR3 runs 16 residues. Losses at the gene ends were 3 bases for V and 5 bases for J; bases not matched to a gene: 5. Germline V gives CDR1 SGHAT, CDR2 FQNNGV. The CDR3 region is CASSFISGRVTGELFF. The CDR3 DNA is TGTGCCAGCAGCTTCATTAGCGGGAGGGTGACCGGGGAGCTGTTTTTT.

V gene TRBV25-1 combines with J gene TRBJ2-7; perhaps TRBD2 as D (5 bases). The V and J ends lost 7 bases and 5 bases respectively, with 15 bases between them. CDR1 MGHDK and CDR2 SYGVNS come from the germline V gene. This CDR3 region has 13 residues. The CDR3, as DNA: TGTGCCAGCATGCCGGAGTCGGGAAACGAGCAGTACTTC. Amino acid sequence: CASMPESGNEQYF.

The chain combines TRBV10-3 with TRBJ2-1, with D maybe TRBD2 (5 bases). Trimming took 6 bases from V and 9 from J, leaving 9 bases between them. The CDR3 contains 11 residues. The germline CDR1 and CDR2 sequences are ENHRY and SYGVKD. CDR3 nucleotide sequence: TGTGCCATCAGGGAGGAGGCTGAGCAGTTCTTC. This encodes CAIREEAEQFF.

This chain links TRBV11-2 with TRBJ2-3; 9 bases agree with TRBD1. The length of the CDR3 is 15 residues. CDR1 and CDR2 from the germline V gene are SGHAT and FQNNGV. The V gene end was trimmed by 5 bases and the J gene end by 1 base; junction bases not matched to a gene: 4. Here the CDR3 reads CASSPRDRGTDTQYF. CDR3 nucleotide sequence: TGTGCCAGCAGCCCCCGGGACAGGGGCACAGATACGCAGTATTTT.

The chain recombines TRBV28 with TRBJ1-5, with D maybe TRBD1 (5 bases). Germline V gives CDR1 MDHEN, CDR2 SYDVKM. Trimming pared 10 bases from V and 6 bases from J, leaving 10 bases between. This CDR3 is built from 11 residues. The CDR3 DNA reads TGTGCCACGGGGGTCTCTCAGCCCCAGCATTTT. Its protein product is CATGVSQPQHF.

V and J are TRBV19 and TRBJ2-2; TRBD2 agrees at 13 bases. Per germline, CDR1 LNHDA and CDR2 SQIVND (reference sequence). The CDR3 covers 18 residues. After removal of 4 bases from V and 0 bases from J, the junction contained 5 bases not matched to a gene. CDR3 in amino acids: CASSTPGLAGTNTGELFF. CDR3 in DNA: TGTGCCAGTAGTACTCCGGGACTAGCGGGGACGAACACCGGGGAGCTGTTTTTT.

This chain connects TRBV12-5 to TRBJ1-2, with D tentatively TRBD1 (6 bases). CDR3 length: 17 amino acids. Germline V gene lookup returns CDR1 LGHNT and CDR2 FRNRAP. V gave up 6 bases and J gave up 2 bases, with 22 bases separating them. In DNA form, the CDR3 reads TGTGCTAGTGGGACCGAACTTACAGGGTTCGCCAACTATGGCTACACCTTC. It yields the protein CASGTELTGFANYGYTF.

This sequence joins TRBV14 and TRBJ2-1; D is possibly TRBD2 (6 bases). In germline, CDR1 is SGHDN, CDR2 FVKESK. V lost 2 bases and J 15 bases, leaving 20 bases between the germline ends. This CDR3 has 14 amino acids. Written as DNA, the CDR3 is TGTGCCAGCAGCCAAATCGCCCGGGAGCGATTAGTGTTCTTC. This translates into CASSQIARERLVFF.